This T cell receptor beta chain was sequenced during a study of shared clonotypes between healthy human individuals. CDR1 and CDR2 (germline): MNHNY, SVGAGI (reference sequence). V was clipped by 5 bases and J by 0 bases, with 11 bases between them. This CDR3 is 15 amino acids long. TCRdb's copy holds only in-frame clones and misses some; the assay was immunoSEQ multiplex PCR. The table records about 2.4 million clones, approximately 93% of them present only once. Of note for this clone: The antigen is not known.

Whole-study findings and limits: Some clonotypes were shared by all four sorted-subset donors, while others were not shared. The non-shared ones had lower generation probabilities than the shared ones. Sorted-subset samples were not fully sequenced, rarefaction indicated.

The source material was naive CD4+ T cells from PBMCs. Subset here: CD45RA+ positively selected. This clonotype originated in a man between 18 and 29 years old in good health. Some clones in this sample may be carry-over from other donors' samples. V usage is TRBV6-6 and J usage is TRBJ2-1; D may be TRBD2 (5 bases). CDR3 loop: CASSDSASSYNEQFF. CDR3 DNA: TGTGCCAGCAGTGATAGCGCGAGCTCCTACAATGAGCAGTTCTTC.